This is a list of T cell receptor beta chains from one sample in a study of blood T cell repertoires in COVID-19. Repertoires were generated with immunoSEQ multiplex PCR, while TCRdb's copy carries only in-frame clones and drops some. The table lists a few hundred thousand clones, around nine tenths of them singletons. Sequencing was done on a sample of peripheral blood. Every receptor here comes from a human donor in a cohort sampled during active COVID-19. The CDR3 runs from the conserved cysteine through the conserved F or W. D genes are given only for firm matches. Clone size appears in some rows only: once, few, many, or a class for an expanded clone.

j_gene: TRBJ2-7
v_gene: TRBV7-9
abundance: few
len: 17
d_gene: TRBD1
CDR3nt: TGTGCCAGCAGCTCAGAACAGGGGCTCGGTCGGTCCTACGAGCAGTACTTC
CDR3aa: CASSSEQGLGRSYEQYF

j_gene: TRBJ1-1
v_gene: TRBV15
abundance: once
len: 14
d_gene: NA
CDR3nt: TGTGCCACCAGCACCACAGGGTCTAACACTGAAGCTTTCTTT
CDR3aa: CATSTTGSNTEAFF

j_gene: TRBJ2-1
v_gene: TRBV7-3
abundance: NA
len: 14
d_gene: NA
CDR3nt: TGTGCCTCCCAAAGGAGAAGCGGTGGAAATGAGCAGTTCTTC
CDR3aa: CASQRRSGGNEQFF

j_gene: TRBJ2-3
v_gene: TRBV9
abundance: NA
len: 19
d_gene: TRBD2
CDR3nt: TGTGCCAGCAGTAGCGTAGGACGTCGGCTAGCGGAGAGCACAGATACGCAGTATTTT
CDR3aa: CASSSVGRRLAESTDTQYF

j_gene: TRBJ2-1
v_gene: TRBV6-2/TRBV6-3
abundance: NA
len: 17
d_gene: TRBD1
CDR3nt: TGTGCCAGCAGCCCCCCTACAGGGACAGCTACAAGGAATGAGCAGTTCTTC
CDR3aa: CASSPPTGTATRNEQFF

j_gene: TRBJ2-5
v_gene: TRBV19
abundance: NA
len: 16
d_gene: NA
CDR3nt: TGTGCCAGTAGTCCCTCCATCGGGGGAACCGCGGAGACCCAGTACTTC
CDR3aa: CASSPSIGGTAETQYF

j_gene: TRBJ1-2
v_gene: TRBV6-5
abundance: NA
len: 13
d_gene: NA
CDR3nt: TGTGCCAGCAGCCCCCTGGGGAGGGGGGGCTACACCTTC
CDR3aa: CASSPLGRGGYTF

j_gene: TRBJ1-3
v_gene: TRBV2
abundance: NA
len: 15
d_gene: TRBD1
CDR3nt: TGTGCCAGCAGCCGCGGGACAGGGGTGAAGGACACCATATATTTT
CDR3aa: CASSRGTGVKDTIYF

j_gene: TRBJ2-7
v_gene: TRBV18
abundance: NA
len: 13
d_gene: NA
CDR3nt: TGTGCCAGCTCACCGTCCGGGTCCTACGAGCAGTACTTC
CDR3aa: CASSPSGSYEQYF

j_gene: TRBJ2-1
v_gene: TRBV30
abundance: NA
len: 13
d_gene: TRBD2
CDR3nt: TGTGCCTGGAGTGTTTTAGCGGGAGGGCCCCAGTTCTTC
CDR3aa: CAWSVLAGGPQFF

j_gene: TRBJ1-5
v_gene: TRBV28
abundance: once
len: 14
d_gene: NA
CDR3nt: TGTGCCAGCAGTTTATGGCAGGGGAATCAGCCCCAGCATTTT
CDR3aa: CASSLWQGNQPQHF

j_gene: TRBJ2-5
v_gene: TRBV20-1
abundance: NA
len: 14
d_gene: NA
CDR3nt: TGCAGTGCTAGTAGCCAGCGCGACCAAGAGACCCAGTACTTC
CDR3aa: CSASSQRDQETQYF

j_gene: TRBJ2-3
v_gene: TRBV5-1
abundance: NA
len: 15
d_gene: TRBD2
CDR3nt: TGCGCCAGCGGCCCTAGCGGAGAGTACACAGATACGCAGTATTTT
CDR3aa: CASGPSGEYTDTQYF

j_gene: TRBJ2-5
v_gene: TRBV6-1
abundance: once
len: 16
d_gene: NA
CDR3nt: TGTGCCAGCAGTGAAGCCTCACTAGGGTACCCGGAGACCCAGTACTTC
CDR3aa: CASSEASLGYPETQYF

j_gene: TRBJ2-5
v_gene: TRBV2
abundance: NA
len: 13
d_gene: NA
CDR3nt: TGTGCCAGCACCAATTCCAGGATGGAGACCCAGTACTTC
CDR3aa: CASTNSRMETQYF

j_gene: TRBJ1-1
v_gene: TRBV18
abundance: NA
len: 15
d_gene: NA
CDR3nt: TGTGCCAGCTCACCTCAGGACCGCGAGGGCACTGAAGCTTTCTTT
CDR3aa: CASSPQDREGTEAFF

j_gene: TRBJ2-1
v_gene: TRBV25-1
abundance: NA
len: 12
d_gene: NA
CDR3nt: TGTGCCAGCGTAGACAGAATGAATGAGCAGTTCTTC
CDR3aa: CASVDRMNEQFF

j_gene: TRBJ2-7
v_gene: TRBV30
abundance: NA
len: 14
d_gene: TRBD1
CDR3nt: TGTGCCTGTAGACGACAGGGGGCAATGCGCGAGCAGTACTTC
CDR3aa: CACRRQGAMREQYF

j_gene: TRBJ2-7
v_gene: TRBV27
abundance: NA
len: 14
d_gene: NA
CDR3nt: TGTGCCAGCAGTTTAATTGGAGGCTCCTACGAGCAGTACTTC
CDR3aa: CASSLIGGSYEQYF

j_gene: TRBJ2-5
v_gene: TRBV6-4
abundance: NA
len: 18
d_gene: TRBD2
CDR3nt: TGTGCCGTGTCTCCCGGGACTAGCTATCCCGAGCCCGAAGAGACCCAGTACTTC
CDR3aa: CAVSPGTSYPEPEETQYF

j_gene: TRBJ1-6
v_gene: TRBV30
abundance: NA
len: 14
d_gene: NA
CDR3nt: TGTGCCTGGAGCAGGGACTCCTATAATTCACCCCTCCACTTT
CDR3aa: CAWSRDSYNSPLHF

j_gene: TRBJ2-5
v_gene: TRBV4-1
abundance: NA
len: 12
d_gene: NA
CDR3nt: TGCGCCAGCAGCCAACCACGGGAGACCCAGTACTTC
CDR3aa: CASSQPRETQYF